This T cell receptor beta chain was observed in a study of tumor-infiltrating lymphocytes in primary liver carcinoma. Overall study context: Stage T1-T3 N0M0 tumors spanned about 4.2 to 11 cm. Findings and limits, study-wide: Tumor top-250-clone fractions significantly exceeded those of blood (p = 0.039).

Starting material of about 480 ng total RNA yielded TCR beta cDNA via a constant-region primer. It was through three nested multiplex PCR rounds of slightly modified ARM-PCR that TCR beta libraries arose. The two initial PCR rounds, ten to eleven cycles each, used TRBV1-TRBV30 forward and C-beta reverse primers. TCRdb used MiXCR to reprocess the multiplex PCR reads, holding one entry per CDR3 protein. The sample has 100,000 or so distinct CDR3 sequences, 80% to 85% seen once; the top ten hold around 21%. This CDR3 region has 13 residues. Co-extraction of RNA and DNA was performed on about 19-33 mg of unsorted bulk tissue. Through surgical resection, the patients' primary liver carcinoma was treated. For each tumor, five separate regions were sampled. To note about this clonotype: Its specificity is unknown. The junction and the germline gene differ at one end; a read error may be behind it.

Sequencing was done on a sample of liver tumor tissue from sampling region 3. Noted subset: tumor region T3, left-lateral pole. This chain links TRBV12-3 or TRBV12-4 with TRBJ2-5, with 7 bases identical to TRBD2. The source is a middle-aged man with primary liver carcinoma and hepatitis B virus infection. The DNA of the CDR3 is TGTACCAGCACTTTAAGCGGGGTAGAGACCCAGTACTTC. It encodes CTSTLSGVETQYF.